Sequencing of this T cell receptor beta chain was carried out in a study of blood T cells in healthy people across ages. Study information: Roughly one uniquely barcoded beta molecule per two T cells was captured.

This clonotype has a count of ten or more. The CDR3 consists of 15 residues. The V gene's germline CDR1 is SGHTA and CDR2 FQGNSA. Germline trimming cut 6 bases from V and 1 base from J; bases unmatched to any gene: 7. Then a second PCR, running about 7 to 11 cycles, was carried out with a sample-barcoded 5' primer and a J-beta primer mix. Every cDNA molecule carried a tag from a template-switch adaptor bearing 12 random nucleotides. TCRdb used MiXCR to reprocess the 5' RACE reads, holding one entry per CDR3 protein. The sample consists of almost 550,000 distinct CDR3 sequences, less than 25% of them appearing once. These same data were also listed under a study on T cells of mothers and their children. That source adds: Three healthy Caucasian mothers and their six children were the donors.

Sequenced sample: blood. J is TRBJ2-3 and V is TRBV7-2; 7 bases fit TRBD2. This clonotype originated in a boy younger than 18 in good health. The DNA for the CDR3 is TGTGCCAGCAGTAAGAGGGGAGGGGGCACAGATACGCAGTATTTT. This codes for CASSKRGGGTDTQYF. Supplemented by reference TRBV7-2 and TRBJ2-3, the full variable domain reads GAGVSQSPSNKVTEKGKDVELRCDPISGHTALYWYRQSLGQGLEFLIYFQGNSAPDKSGLPSDRFSAERTGGSVSTLTIQRTQQEDSAVYLCASSKRGGGTDTQYFGPGTRLTVL.